The present entry profiles one T cell receptor beta chain with its context. Antigen specificity is unknown. The sample belongs to a study of identical twins. Regarding the study as a whole: Cross-sectional statistical analysis, not tracking of the same donors, underpinned the conclusions. Models underpredicted monozygotic twin sharing of out-of-frame TCR alpha.

TCRdb called the 5' RACE reads again in MiXCR, with one record for every CDR3 protein. This repertoire shows 420,000 or so distinct CDR3 sequences, around 18% found once; its top ten account for roughly 12%. The CDR3 contains 11 residues. Germline-derived CDR1 and CDR2 are MDHEN and SYDVKM. The germline V and J ends were trimmed by 10 bases and 2 bases, with 9 bases remaining between them. The clonotype comes from a man aged 45 to 65 in good health. Material: naive T cells sorted from blood. The chain is built from TRBV28 and TRBJ2-7, with D uncertain. This CDR3 is CANPFTYEQYF. CDR3 sequence (DNA): TGTGCCAACCCGTTTACCTACGAGCAGTACTTC.